A single sample gave rise to the 17 T cell receptor beta chains below, sequenced in a study of cytomegalovirus exposure and HLA in healthy donors. PCR used 60 Vbeta primers and 13 Jbeta primers. Some clones are missing from TCRdb's copy, which holds only in-frame ones; the method was immunoSEQ multiplex PCR. Among over 150,000 clones listed, under 80% were seen once. The sequencing sample was made of PBMCs. These receptors were collected from a man aged 25 to 40 in good health and CMV-seronegative.

V and J are TRBV7-9 and TRBJ2-5, with 9 nucleotides matching TRBD1. The ends lost 5 bases at V and 4 bases at J; junction bases unmatched: 14. Germline V gene data show CDR1 as SEHNR and CDR2 as FQNEAQ (reference sequence). The CDR3 sequence is 17 residues long. The CDR3 protein is CASSIIWDRVGIETQYF. CDR3 coding DNA: TGTGCCAGCAGCATAATATGGGACAGGGTTGGTATAGAGACCCAGTACTTC.

This clone occurred once. The V gene is TRBV18, the J gene TRBJ2-3, with a tentative D call TRBD1 (6 bases). The CDR3 loop spans 17 amino acids. With 2 bases removed from V and 1 base from J, the gap between germline ends came to 16 bases. The germline gives CDR1 KGHSH, CDR2 LQKENI. CDR3 DNA: TGTGCCAGCTCACCAAGATCTCGTGCAGGGGGCACAGATACGCAGTATTTT. Its translation: CASSPRSRAGGTDTQYF.

The chain carries TRBV7-9 and TRBJ1-2; no clear D. V gave up 5 bases and J gave up 5 bases, with 12 bases separating them. The germline V gene encodes CDR1 SEHNR and CDR2 FQNEAQ (reference sequence). This CDR3 spans 13 amino acids. The CDR3 protein is CASSPPHGYGYTF. CDR3 nucleotide sequence: TGTGCCAGCAGCCCGCCCCACGGGTATGGCTACACCTTC.

This clone was counted a few times. V usage is TRBV15 and J usage is TRBJ1-5, with D possibly TRBD1 on 6 matching bases. V dropped 0 bases and J dropped 5 bases, with 11 bases sitting between them. This CDR3 contains 15 residues. Germline V gene data show CDR1 as LNHNV and CDR2 as YYDKDF (reference sequence). The CDR3 reads CATSREDRRHQPQHF. The CDR3 DNA reads TGTGCCACCAGCAGAGAGGACAGAAGACATCAGCCCCAGCATTTT.

A single count supports this clone. The genes are TRBV5-4 and TRBJ2-5; tentative D call: TRBD1 (6 bases). The CDR3 runs 13 residues. V lost 0 bases and J lost 4, with 7 bases in between. Germline V gene sequence: CDR1 SGHNT, CDR2 YYREEE (reference sequence). CDR3 nucleotides: TGTGCCAGCAGCTTGGAAGGGGGAGAGACCCAGTACTTC. Amino acids: CASSLEGGETQYF.

This sequence joins TRBV27 and TRBJ2-3; D perhaps matches TRBD1 (6 bases). Trimming pared 5 bases from V and 0 bases from J, leaving 27 bases between. The germline V gene has CDR1 MNHEY and CDR2 SMNVEV (reference sequence). This CDR3 comprises 20 residues. CDR3 coding DNA: TGTGCCAGCAGTCCCTGGGGACCGACTAAACAGGGCTATAGCACAGATACGCAGTATTTT. It yields the protein CASSPWGPTKQGYSTDTQYF.

The gene calls are TRBV6-5 and TRBJ2-1; 7 bases agree with TRBD2. Losses at the gene ends were 2 bases for V and 9 bases for J; bases not matched to a gene: 7. The germline CDR1 and CDR2 sequences are MNHEY and SVGAGI. The CDR3 covers 14 residues. The CDR3 nucleotides are TGTGCCAGCAGTTACAGTCTGCGGGGGTTTGAGCAGTTCTTC. Protein sequence: CASSYSLRGFEQFF.

The gene calls are TRBV11-2 and TRBJ2-3; D may be TRBD1 (6 bases). The V gene's germline CDR1 is SGHAT and CDR2 FQNNGV. With 5 bases removed from V and 4 bases from J, the gap between germline ends came to 19 bases. CDR3 size: 16 residues. CDR3 nucleotides: TGTGCCAGCAGCCCCGGCGCGACAGGATTGGCAGATACGCAGTATTTT. Protein: CASSPGATGLADTQYF.

The V gene is TRBV7-3, the J gene TRBJ2-3; 13 bases agree with TRBD2. The CDR3 has 17 amino acids. Trimming removed 5 bases from V and 0 bases from J; junction bases left unmatched: 5. CDR1 is SGHTA, CDR2 FQGTGA, per germline. CDR3 residues: CASSPGTSGVSTDTQYF. In DNA form, the CDR3 reads TGTGCCAGCAGCCCAGGGACTAGCGGGGTGAGCACAGATACGCAGTATTTT.

The gene calls are TRBV5-8 and TRBJ2-7, with TRBD2 as a possible D gene (5 bases). This CDR3 comprises 10 residues. CDR1 is SGHTS and CDR2 is YDEGEE in the germline V gene. The V gene lost 4 bases and the J gene lost 9 bases, with 8 bases spanning the gap. The CDR3 is CASSLAAQYF. Written as DNA, the CDR3 is TGTGCCAGCAGCCTAGCTGCGCAGTACTTC.

J is TRBJ1-2 and V is TRBV4-3; D unresolved. The CDR3 runs 12 residues. The germline gives CDR1 LGHNA, CDR2 YSLEER. Trimming pared 0 bases from V and 7 bases from J, leaving 6 bases between. Here the CDR3 reads CASSQEYGGYTF. The DNA for the CDR3 is TGCGCCAGCAGCCAAGAGTACGGTGGCTACACCTTC.

The chain has TRBV23-1 and TRBJ1-5; D not resolved. TRBV23-1 is flagged as an ORF with uncertain function. V gave up 4 bases and J gave up 7 bases, with 11 bases separating them. The CDR3 has 13 amino acids. As DNA, the CDR3 is TGCGCCAGCAGTCTGAAAGTGAGGCAGCCCCAGCATTTT. Protein: CASSLKVRQPQHF.

This chain links TRBV4-1 with TRBJ1-1; D gene unclear. CDR1 MGHRA and CDR2 YSYEKL come from the germline V gene. This CDR3 has 15 amino acids. The germline V and J ends were trimmed by 0 bases and 0 bases, with 8 bases remaining between them. The CDR3 DNA reads as TGCGCCAGCAGCCAAGATCCACGGTTGAACACTGAAGCTTTCTTT. Translated: CASSQDPRLNTEAFF.

This chain links TRBV18 with TRBJ1-6; possible D gene TRBD1, 6 bases. Deletions cut 3 bases from V and 8 bases from J, with 14 bases between. The germline CDR1 and CDR2 sequences are KGHSH and LQKENI. The CDR3 has 15 amino acids. CDR3 coding DNA: TGTGCCAGCTCACCGGGACAAGGACCAGATTCACCCCTCCACTTT. Residues: CASSPGQGPDSPLHF.

The chain uses TRBV29-1 and TRBJ2-1, with a weak D call TRBD2 (5 bases). V dropped 4 bases and J dropped 2 bases, with 9 bases sitting between them. CDR3 length: 13 residues. Germline assignment: CDR1 SQVTM and CDR2 ANQGSEA. The CDR3 DNA sequence: TGCAGCGTTGCCGGGGTCACCTACAATGAGCAGTTCTTC. This codes for CSVAGVTYNEQFF.

This chain connects TRBV25-1 to TRBJ1-1, with D maybe TRBD1 (6 bases). Germline V gene lookup returns CDR1 MGHDK and CDR2 SYGVNS. V was clipped by 5 bases and J by 7 bases, with 20 bases between them. CDR3 size: 15 residues. CDR3 in amino acids: CASSRGGPQMGEAFF. CDR3 DNA: TGTGCCAGCAGTAGGGGGGGCCCCCAGATGGGTGAAGCTTTCTTT.

The chain is built from TRBV5-6 and TRBJ2-7; D call uncertain. Trimming shortened V by 7 bases and J by 2 bases, and 4 bases separated the two germline ends. Per germline, CDR1 SGHDT and CDR2 YYEEEE. The CDR3 totals 10 residues. This CDR3 reads CASGPYEQYF. CDR3 in DNA: TGTGCCAGCGGGCCCTACGAGCAGTACTTC. The entire variable domain, with the rest obtained from reference TRBV5-6 and TRBJ2-7, is as follows: DAGVTQSPTHLIKTRGQQVTLRCSPKSGHDTVSWYQQALGQGPQFIFQYYEEEERQRGNFPDRFSGHQFPNYSSELNVNALLLGDSALYLCASGPYEQYFGPGTRLTVT.